A single TCR beta chain is shown here with its context. Its antigen is still unknown. This sample was included in a study of spatial heterogeneity in lung cancer. In TCRdb, the 5' RACE reads were re-called with MiXCR into one record per CDR3 protein. The sample has 6,500 to 8,500 distinct CDR3 sequences; around 3.2% are singletons. Study conclusions and caveats: Counts that tracked tumor mutation counts were those of expanded intratumoral alpha and beta TCRs.

The CDR3 totals 14 residues. Germline CDR1 and CDR2: MNHNS and SASEGT. The V gene lost 2 bases and the J gene lost 7 bases, with 11 bases spanning the gap. Time point defined: sample taken at primary tumor resection. The sequencing here drew on lung tumor tissue, taken at surgery. The V gene is TRBV6-1, the J gene TRBJ2-2; D remains unclear. The sequence was obtained from a male donor with early-stage non-small cell lung cancer. CDR3 in DNA: TGTGCCAGCAGTGAAATTAGCTGGGGCGGGGAGCTGTTTTTT. It is translated as CASSEISWGGELFF.